This T cell receptor (beta chain) is from a study of cytomegalovirus exposure and HLA in healthy donors. Study-wide results and limits: TCR beta sequences numbering under 20,000 were associated with HLA alleles at 0.05 false discovery rate in a later analysis. TCR beta chain V- and J-gene trimming was linked, in a later analysis, to a missense variant in DCLRE1C.

This clone was counted only a few times. Its antigen is not known. 60 Vbeta and 13 Jbeta primers were used in PCR. Method: immunoSEQ multiplex PCR; TCRdb's copy keeps in-frame clones and lacks some. The table shows 150,000 to 200,000 clones, with over 75% occurring only once. Germline lookup yields CDR1 SGDLS and CDR2 YYNGEE. This CDR3 region has 15 residues. V dropped 3 bases and J dropped 2; count of bases not matched to a gene: 7. The specimen sequenced was PBMCs. The chain has TRBV9 and TRBJ1-2, with 7 bases aligning to TRBD1. This clonotype was obtained from a human donor in good health. The chain's CDR3 is CASSGEDRTNYGYTF. The CDR3 nucleotides read TGTGCCAGCAGCGGAGAGGACAGGACCAACTATGGCTACACCTTC. Based on the CDR3 plus reference TRBV9 and TRBJ1-2, the full variable domain is DSGVTQTPKHLITATGQRVTLRCSPRSGDLSVYWYQQSLDQGLQFLIQYYNGEERAKGNILERFSAQQFPDLHSELNLSSLELGDSALYFCASSGEDRTNYGYTFGSGTRLTVV.